These T cell receptor beta chains were read from a single sample in a study of T-cell memory formation after mild COVID-19. TCRdb called the 5' RACE reads again in MiXCR, with one record for every CDR3 protein. The sample contains hundreds of thousands of distinct CDR3 sequences, roughly 17% of which appear only once. What was sequenced was PBMCs or a T cell subset sorted from them (not recorded which). These receptors all come from an adult woman who had mild COVID-19 (a few samples of this study predate the infection). Cell type and time point are not known. Each CDR3 is given with its conserved first and last residue. Each record gives: D gene, V gene, clone size, J gene, CDR3 DNA, CDR3 protein. D genes are given only for firm matches. The size field is filled for only some rows; it gives once, few, many or a size class.

>TRBD1|TRBV27|.|TRBJ1-2
TGTGCCAGCAGTTTATCTGGGACAGGGGGCGGCTACACCTTC
CASSLSGTGGGYTF
>TRBD2|TRBV4-1|few|TRBJ2-7
TGCGCCAGCAGCCTAGGACTAGCGGACCTCTCCTACGAGCAGTACTTC
CASSLGLADLSYEQYF
>.|TRBV4-1|few|TRBJ2-1
TGCGCCAGCAGCCAAGATCGAGGGTTTAGCTCCTACAATGAGCAGTTCTTC
CASSQDRGFSSYNEQFF
>TRBD1|TRBV3-1|.|TRBJ2-7
TGTGCCAGCAGCCAAGATTGGACAGGACCATACGAGCAGTACTTC
CASSQDWTGPYEQYF
>TRBD1|TRBV11-2|few|TRBJ2-7
TGTGCCAGCAGCACTCCCCGGGACAGGAACGAGCAGTACTTC
CASSTPRDRNEQYF
>.|TRBV29-1|.|TRBJ1-1
TGCAGCGTTGAAGTCCCAGGGAACACTGAAGCTTTCTTT
CSVEVPGNTEAFF
>.|TRBV5-1|.|TRBJ2-1
TGCGCCAGCAGCTTGGATCGGGGCGCGAGCTCCTACAATGAGCAGTTCTTC
CASSLDRGASSYNEQFF
>.|TRBV7-6|many|TRBJ2-1
TGTGCCAGCAGCTTAGAACGAGGGACTTATAAAAGCTCCTACAATGAGCAGTTCTTC
CASSLERGTYKSSYNEQFF
>.|TRBV3-1|few|TRBJ2-2
TGTGCCAGCAGCCCCCAGACAGTTCGATCATTCACCGGGGAGCTGTTTTTT
CASSPQTVRSFTGELFF
>.|TRBV25-1|few|TRBJ1-1
TGTGCCAGCAGTGTCCTCCGAGGGGGGAACACTGAAGCTTTCTTT
CASSVLRGGNTEAFF
>.|TRBV27|.|TRBJ2-3
TGTGCCAGCAGTTCCCCGACCCAATCTCGGACAGATACGCAGTATTTT
CASSSPTQSRTDTQYF
>.|TRBV2|few|TRBJ2-3
TGTGCCAGCCTATCGTCGGGGACCACAGATACGCAGTATTTT
CASLSSGTTDTQYF
>TRBD2|TRBV3-1|.|TRBJ2-3
TGTGCCAGCAGCCGAAAACTAGCGGGGGGCTTTTCTCCTCGCGCAGATACGCAGTATTTT
CASSRKLAGGFSPRADTQYF
>.|TRBV3-1|few|TRBJ2-4
TGTGCCAGCAGCCGGACCGGGATACAGTACTTC
CASSRTGIQYF
>TRBD1|TRBV19|once|TRBJ1-5
TGTGCCAGTAGTATACCCAGGGGGCGCGGTCAGCCCCAGCATTTT
CASSIPRGRGQPQHF
>TRBD2|TRBV5-1|few|TRBJ2-3
TGCGCCAGCAGGAAAGCGGGGGGGCTTGTAAATACGCAGTATTTT
CASRKAGGLVNTQYF
>.|TRBV5-6|.|TRBJ2-7
TGTGCCAGCAGCTTGGGGGGGGTACTCTACGAGCAGTACTTC
CASSLGGVLYEQYF
>TRBD1|TRBV12-3/TRBV12-4|.|TRBJ1-1
TGTGCCAGCGGACAGGGTTTGGGCTTCACTGAAGCTTTCTTT
CASGQGLGFTEAFF
>TRBD2|TRBV20-1|few|TRBJ2-1
TGCAGTGCTAGACCCCGGTGGGGAGCGGGAGGGGTAAATGAGCAGTTCTTC
CSARPRWGAGGVNEQFF
>TRBD1|TRBV7-9|.|TRBJ1-2
TGTGCCAGCAGCTTCGGGACAGGGATTAAATATGGCTACACCTTC
CASSFGTGIKYGYTF
>.|TRBV29-1|.|TRBJ1-1
TGCAGCGTTGAAGCAGGGGAGGGTTGGACTGAAGCTTTCTTT
CSVEAGEGWTEAFF
>.|TRBV27|many|TRBJ2-3
TGTGCCAGCAGTCCCCAGGACTACACAGATACGCAGTATTTT
CASSPQDYTDTQYF
>TRBD2|TRBV6-5|few|TRBJ2-2
TGTGCCAGCAGTTACCAGCGGGAGGGGACCGGGGAGCTGTTTTTT
CASSYQREGTGELFF
>.|TRBV21-1|.|TRBJ2-7
TGTGCCAGCAGCAAAGTAAGACAGGGCGAGCAGTACTTC
CASSKVRQGEQYF
>.|TRBV4-1|few|TRBJ2-7
TGCGCCAGCAGCCAAGATCCTGAGGGGTCCTACGAGCAGTACTTC
CASSQDPEGSYEQYF
>.|TRBV7-2|few|TRBJ1-5
TGTGCCAGCAGCTTAAGGGCTCAGATGGTTCCCCAGCCCCAGCATTTT
CASSLRAQMVPQPQHF
>.|TRBV20-1|few|TRBJ1-3
TGCAGTGCTAGAGTCCCCTCTGGAAACACCATATATTTT
CSARVPSGNTIYF
>.|TRBV5-5|.|TRBJ2-1
TGTGCCAGCAGCTTTACGGGGAGTAACTACAATGAGCAGTTCTTC
CASSFTGSNYNEQFF
>.|TRBV5-1|few|TRBJ1-5
TGCGCCAGCAGCTTGGCAGGGATGAGCAATCAGCCCCAGCATTTT
CASSLAGMSNQPQHF
>TRBD1|TRBV6-4|.|TRBJ1-2
TGTGCCACCCCGGGACAGGGACCCTATAACTATGGCTACACCTTC
CATPGQGPYNYGYTF
>TRBD2|TRBV24-1|many|TRBJ2-1
TGTGCCACCAGTGGGAGCCTAGCGGGTGGCAATGAGCAGTTCTTC
CATSGSLAGGNEQFF
>TRBD2|TRBV12-3/TRBV12-4|few|TRBJ2-1
TGTGCCAGCAGCCAAGCGGGAGTAGCCAATGAGCAGTTCTTC
CASSQAGVANEQFF
>.|TRBV19|.|TRBJ2-6
TGTGCCAGTAGTATACTAACCTCTGGGGCCAACGTCCTGACTTTC
CASSILTSGANVLTF
>TRBD2|TRBV3-1|.|TRBJ2-3
TGTGCCAGCACACCCCCGCGGGGGGGCACAGATACGCAGTATTTT
CASTPPRGGTDTQYF
>.|TRBV2|many|TRBJ1-6
TGTGCCAGCACCCGGACAGCCTCCCATAATTCACCCCTCCACTTT
CASTRTASHNSPLHF